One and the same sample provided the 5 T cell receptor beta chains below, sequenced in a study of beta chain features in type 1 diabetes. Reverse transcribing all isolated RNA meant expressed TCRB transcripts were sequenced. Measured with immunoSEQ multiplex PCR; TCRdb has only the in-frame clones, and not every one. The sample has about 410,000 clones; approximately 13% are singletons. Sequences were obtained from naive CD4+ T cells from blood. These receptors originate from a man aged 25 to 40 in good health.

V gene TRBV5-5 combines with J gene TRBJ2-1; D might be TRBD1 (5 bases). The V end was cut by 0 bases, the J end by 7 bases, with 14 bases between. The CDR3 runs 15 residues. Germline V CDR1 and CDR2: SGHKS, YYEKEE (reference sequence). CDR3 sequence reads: CASSLASGNVNEQFF. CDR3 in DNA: TGTGCCAGCAGCTTGGCGTCAGGGAATGTGAATGAGCAGTTCTTC.

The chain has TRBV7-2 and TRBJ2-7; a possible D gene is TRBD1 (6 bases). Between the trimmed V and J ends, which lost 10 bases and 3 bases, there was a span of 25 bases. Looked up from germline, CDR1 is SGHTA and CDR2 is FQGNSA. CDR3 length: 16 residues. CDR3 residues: CAIRGRGLPMNYEQYV. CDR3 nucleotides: TGTGCCATCCGGGGCAGGGGCCTCCCAATGAACTACGAGCAGTACGTC.

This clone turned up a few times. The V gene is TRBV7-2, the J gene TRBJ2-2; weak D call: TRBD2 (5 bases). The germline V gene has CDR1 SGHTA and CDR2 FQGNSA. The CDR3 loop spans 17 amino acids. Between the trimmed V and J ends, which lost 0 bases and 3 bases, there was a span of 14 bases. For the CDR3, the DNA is TGTGCCAGCAGCTTAGCACGGGGTCCCTTCTACACCGGGGAGCTGTTTTTT. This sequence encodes CASSLARGPFYTGELFF.

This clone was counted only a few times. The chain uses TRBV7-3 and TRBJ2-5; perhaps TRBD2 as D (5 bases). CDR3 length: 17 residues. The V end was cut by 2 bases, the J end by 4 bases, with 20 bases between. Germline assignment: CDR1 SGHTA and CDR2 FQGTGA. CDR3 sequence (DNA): TGTGCCAGCAGCTTACCCTCCTGCAGGTGTCGGGGAGAGACCCAGTACTTC. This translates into CASSLPSCRCRGETQYF. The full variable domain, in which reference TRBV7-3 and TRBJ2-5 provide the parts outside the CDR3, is GAGVSQTPSNKVTEKGKYVELRCDPISGHTALYWYRQSLGQGPEFLIYFQGTGAADDSGLPNDRFFAVRPEGSVSTLKIQRTERGDSAVYLCASSLPSCRCRGETQYFGPGTRLLVL.

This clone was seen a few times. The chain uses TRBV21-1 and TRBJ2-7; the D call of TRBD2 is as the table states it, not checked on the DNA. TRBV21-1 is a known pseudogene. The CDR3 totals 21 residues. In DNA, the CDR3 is TGTGCCAGCAGCAGAGCCGGGACTAGCGGGAGAATAGGCACGGAGGGGAGGGAGCAGTACGTC. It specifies CASSRAGTSGRIGTEGREQYV.